The sample holds one count of the clone carrying this TCR beta chain. Antigen: not known. The missing conserved phenylalanine or tryptophan at the end of this CDR3 makes a read error likely. The template was RNA from unsorted bulk tissue. This non-tumor lung sample came from over 3 cm beyond the tumor edge. TCRbeta libraries were built with three rounds of nested PCR, modified from ARM-PCR. TCRdb re-called the multiplex PCR reads with MiXCR, one entry per CDR3 protein. The data show about 86,000 distinct CDR3 sequences, 65% to 80% seen once. The sample belongs to a study of tumor and adjacent non-tumor tissue in lung cancer. Study overall: Samples averaged roughly 4.2 million productive TCRbeta reads each. Study-level findings and limits: Compared with tumor, normal lung showed significantly lower TCR diversity. Top 100 clones took a larger repertoire share in normal lung.

The specimen sequenced was distant non-tumor lung tissue. This TCR was recovered from a woman aged 45-59 years with non-small cell lung cancer.

DNA for the CDR3: TGTGCCAGCAGTTTATTTTCCGGGACTAGCGGGTTTAAGATCCAGTACTTA. It translates to CASSLFSGTSGFKIQYL. The chain uses TRBV12-3 or TRBV12-4 and TRBJ2-5; TRBD2 agrees at 12 bases. CDR3 size: 17 residues. V was clipped by 2 bases and J by 10 bases; unmatched bases: 14.